The clone carrying this TCR beta chain appeared a few times. Its antigen is as yet unknown. Stated time point: week 3, after first cycle of checkpoint inhibitor. Sampling occurred pretreatment (T0) and at week 3 (W3), after cycle one of checkpoint blockade. The sample comes from a study of blood T cell dynamics during melanoma immunotherapy. About the study: Standard first-line treatment here was pembrolizumab or nivolumab plus ipilimumab in metastatic melanoma.

Overall study findings and caveats: The study could not tell melanoma-specific clones from general immune activation.

Every bulk PBMC sample received the same 350 ng of DNA. Clones were sequenced by immunoSEQ multiplex PCR, and TCRdb holds only the in-frame ones, with some missing. This repertoire shows roughly 15,000 clones, 75% to 90% found once; its top ten account for more than 5%. CDR1 SGHTA and CDR2 FQGTGA come from the germline V gene. The CDR3 loop spans 13 amino acids. Trimming removed 5 bases at V and 0 bases at J, with 7 bases between. The input for sequencing was blood, taken from a patient treated with checkpoint blockade. This chain uses TRBV7-3 with TRBJ1-1, with D hard to call. The TCR comes from a human donor with melanoma. In nucleotides, the CDR3 is TGTGCCAGCAGCCAAGGGATGAACACTGAAGCTTTCTTT. Its translation is CASSQGMNTEAFF. Full variable domain (remainder filled in from reference TRBV7-3 and TRBJ1-1): GAGVSQTPSNKVTEKGKYVELRCDPISGHTALYWYRQSLGQGPEFLIYFQGTGAADDSGLPNDRFFAVRPEGSVSTLKIQRTERGDSAVYLCASSQGMNTEAFFGQGTRLTVV.